These 29 T cell receptor beta chains were all obtained from the same sample, sequenced in a study of CD8+ T cells in alopecia areata. After pooling, cutaneous lymph node cells were sorted with CD4, CD8alpha, NKG2D, NKG2ACE and other markers. cDNA prepared by RNA extraction and subsequent reverse transcription served as the template for sequencing. The method was immunoSEQ multiplex PCR; TCRdb's version includes in-frame clones alone and lacks a portion of them. The sample holds around 290,000 clones, and no clone turns up only once. The sequenced material came from CD4+ T cells sorted from a lymph node. These receptors originate from a C3H/HeJ mouse with alopecia areata. The strain's MHC type: H2-k.

Concerning this clone itself: Germline and genes: mouse. The CDR3 extends 4 residues past the end of the read, so its final part is completed from the germline J gene. Other DNA sequences of this sample code for an identical CDR3. This chain uses TRBV1 with TRBJ2-1; no firm D call. The germline V gene encodes CDR1 NSQYPW and CDR2 LRSPGD (reference sequence). The CDR3 spans 14 residues. Trimming shortened V by 0 bases and J by 4 bases, and 7 bases separated the two germline ends. CDR3 loop: CTCSADIGYAEQFF. The part of the CDR3 DNA that was read is TGCACCTGCAGTGCAGATATAGGGTATGCT.

Remarks on this clone: Mouse names are used for the genes. From the germline J gene comes the end of the CDR3, since the read stops 3 residues before it. The chain recombines TRBV13-1 with TRBJ1-6, with D possibly matching TRBD1 (5 bases). TRBJ1-6 is an open reading frame, and its role is uncertain. Trimming shortened V by 5 bases and J by 10 bases, and 16 bases separated the two germline ends. Germline CDR1 reads NSHNY; CDR2 reads SYGAGN. This CDR3 has 14 residues. This CDR3 is CASRMTDGGSPLYF. The CDR3 bases that were read are TGTGCCAGCAGAATGACGGATGGGGGGTCGCCC.

This clone has only a few counts. The genes are named according to mouse. The CDR3 goes on 3 residues after the read ends, and that part is filled in from the germline J gene. The rearrangement uses TRBV1 and TRBJ1-3; the D gene is possibly TRBD1 (5 bases). From germline, CDR1 is NSQYPW and CDR2 LRSPGD (reference sequence). CDR3 length: 12 amino acids. Here the CDR3 reads CTCSADGQTLYF. CDR3 bases read: TGCACCTGCAGTGCAGATGGACAAACG.

Ten or more counts support this clone. These gene names are mouse names. Read data end 4 residues before the CDR3 end; the end is taken from the germline J gene. This rearrangement joins TRBV14 to TRBJ2-2; 8 bases map to TRBD1. This CDR3 is 14 amino acids long. Germline values: CDR1 SGHDT, CDR2 FRDEAV. J was trimmed by 3 bases and V by 4 bases; bases with no gene match: 2. The CDR3 region is CASSLTGDTGQLYF. Incomplete CDR3 DNA: TGTGCCAGCAGTCTGACAGGGGACACCGGG.

In this sample, this clone turned up a few times. This may come from a read error, since a much larger clone is one base off. Genes and germline come from the mouse. With the read ending 4 residues before the CDR3 end, the germline J gene is used to fill in that end. This CDR3 is also generated by other DNA sequences in the sample. The rearrangement uses TRBV19 and TRBJ2-1; TRBD2 matches 11 bases. The length of the CDR3 is 15 residues. Germline lookup yields CDR1 FNHDT and CDR2 SITEND (reference sequence). The V gene end was trimmed by 5 bases and the J gene end by 1 base; junction bases not matched to a gene: 2. The CDR3 spells CASSRDWGNYAEQFF. CDR3 DNA, as far as it was read: TGTGCCAGCAGCCGGGACTGGGGGAACTATGCT.

Of note for this clone: Mouse germline and gene names are used. The sample carries other DNA sequences with the same CDR3. CDR3 DNA, as far as it was read: TGTGCCAGCAGTCCCCAGGGATATGCT. Encoded protein: CASSPQGYA. The complete CDR3 reads CASSPQGYAEQFF. J is TRBJ2-1 and V is TRBV19, with D tentatively TRBD1 (5 bases). The read ends 4 residues shy of where the CDR3 ends; the end is completed using the germline J gene. The germline CDR1 and CDR2 sequences are FNHDT and SITEND (reference sequence). V lost 4 bases, J lost 4 bases, and 9 bases lay in between. The CDR3 extends over 13 amino acids.

This clone was counted between two and nine times. Germline and genes here are mouse. CDR3 residues: CASSEPDSYNSPLYF. CDR3 DNA, as far as it was read: TGTGCCAGCAGTGAGCCAGATTCCTATAATTCGCCC. V gene TRBV13-3 combines with J gene TRBJ1-6; D unclear. The read terminates 3 residues before the CDR3 end, so the remaining end is supplied by the germline J gene. TRBJ1-6 is an open reading frame, and its role is uncertain. Trimming shortened V by 2 bases and J by 0 bases, and 6 bases separated the two germline ends. Germline-derived CDR1 and CDR2 are NNHDY and SYVADS. CDR3 length: 15 amino acids.

In regard to this clone: The gene names here belong to mouse. The CDR3 end is not reached by the read, which stops 4 residues before it; the germline J gene fills it in. Other DNA sequences in the same sample also yield this CDR3. V gene TRBV5 combines with J gene TRBJ2-3; D not certain. Between the trimmed V and J ends, which lost 0 bases and 0 bases, there was a span of 4 bases. The CDR3 spans 14 residues. CDR1 and CDR2 from the germline V gene are LGHNA and YNLKQL (reference sequence). CDR3 DNA, as far as it was read: TGTGCCAGCAGCCAAGAGGGGAGTGCAGAA. It translates to CASSQEGSAE. The complete CDR3 reads CASSQEGSAETLYF.

This clone was found a few times. Any gene name here is a mouse gene name. The CDR3 extends 4 residues past the end of the read, so its final part is completed from the germline J gene. Additional DNA sequences in this sample encode the identical CDR3. The chain carries TRBV1 and TRBJ2-2; the D gene is possibly TRBD2 (6 bases). The V end lost 0 bases, the J end lost 0 bases, and 8 bases lay between the germline ends. CDR3 length: 16 amino acids. The germline gives CDR1 NSQYPW, CDR2 LRSPGD (reference sequence). The covered CDR3 bases are TGCACCTGCAGTGCAGATGGGGGTGCAAACACCGGG. Residues: CTCSADGGANTG. The full CDR3 reads CTCSADGGANTGQLYF.

Regarding this clone: Gene names refer to mouse genes. CDR3 DNA (partial): TGTGCTAGCAGTAGGCGCAGGGGGGTCCGTGGCACA. Amino acids: CASSRRRGVRGT. The CDR3 reads in full as CASSRRRGVRGTEVFF. V gene TRBV17 combines with J gene TRBJ1-1, with 7 bases matching TRBD1. Coverage ceases 4 residues before the CDR3 finishes, and the germline J gene fills in the end. J was trimmed by 4 bases and V by 3 bases; bases with no gene match: 11. CDR1 is MNHDT and CDR2 is YYDKIL in the germline V gene. The CDR3 length is 16 residues.

This clone was observed a handful of times. Gene names are the mouse ones. Read sequence stops 4 residues before the CDR3 end, and the germline J gene provides the missing end. This rearrangement joins TRBV17 to TRBJ2-1, with D possibly being TRBD1 (5 bases). CDR1 MNHDT and CDR2 YYDKIL come from the germline V gene. Trimming cost V 2 bases and J 2 bases, with 13 bases left between them. This CDR3 comprises 16 residues. Partial CDR3 DNA: TGTGCTAGCAGTAGACGAGGGGAAGGGGACTATGCT. This codes for CASSRRGEGDYA. The full-length CDR3 reads as CASSRRGEGDYAEQFF.

Details on this clone: Mouse gene names and germline throughout. The read stops 4 residues short of the end of the CDR3; the missing end is completed from the germline J gene. V usage is TRBV5 and J usage is TRBJ2-5, with a possible D match to TRBD2 (6 bases). There are 14 residues in the CDR3. CDR1 is LGHNA and CDR2 is YNLKQL in the germline V gene (reference sequence). CDR3 DNA, as far as it was read: TGTGCCAGCAGCCAAGGGGTGGGGGAAGAC. This encodes CASSQGVGED. The full CDR3 is CASSQGVGEDTQYF.

Remarks on this clone: Germline and genes here are mouse. The read comes to an end 4 residues before the CDR3 does, leaving the germline J gene to fill in the end. The chain joins TRBV1 to TRBJ1-1, with D unclear. The CDR3 is 14 amino acids. The V gene's germline CDR1 is NSQYPW and CDR2 LRSPGD (reference sequence). V shed 0 bases and J shed 1 base, with 6 bases lying between them. The sequenced CDR3 bases are TGCACCTGCAGTGCAGATTTGGGGAACACA. As protein: CTCSADLGNT. The CDR3 in its entirety is CTCSADLGNTEVFF.

This clone was counted ten times or more. Mouse names are used for the genes. The CDR3 end is not reached by the read, which stops 3 residues before it; the germline J gene fills it in. The genes are TRBV19 and TRBJ1-6; TRBD1 matches at 9 bases. TRBJ1-6 is given ORF status, its function remaining uncertain. This CDR3 is built from 15 residues. Germline V gene lookup returns CDR1 FNHDT and CDR2 SITEND (reference sequence). With V trimmed by 5 bases and J by 6 bases, 6 bases remained unmatched. This CDR3 reads CASRIQGAGNSPLYF. The part of the CDR3 DNA that was read is TGTGCCAGCAGGATACAGGGGGCCGGTAATTCGCCC.

As concerns this clone: The germline and genes are mouse ones. The DNA ends 4 residues before the CDR3 does, and the rest of the CDR3 is filled in from the germline J gene. V and J are TRBV13-1 and TRBJ2-1; 12 bases fit TRBD2. The germline V gene encodes CDR1 NSHNY and CDR2 SYGAGN. The CDR3 covers 16 residues. V was pared by 1 base and J by 6 bases, with 5 bases of the junction left unmatched. CDR3 bases read: TGTGCCAGCAGTGATTCCCGACTGGGGGGGCTTGCT. Translation gives CASSDSRLGGLA. The CDR3 in its entirety is CASSDSRLGGLAEQFF.

This clone came up a few times. Genes here carry mouse names. The CDR3 is cut off 4 residues early in the read; its end comes from the germline J gene. Other DNA variants within this sample encode the same CDR3. The chain is built from TRBV31 and TRBJ2-7, with 8 bases matching TRBD2. With 0 bases clipped from V and 0 bases from J, the junction kept 1 base outside the gene matches. The germline CDR1 and CDR2 sequences are GKSSPN and SITVG. CDR3 length equals 14 residues. CDR3: CAWSLGGPSYEQYF. CDR3 DNA (partial): TGTGCCTGGAGTCTGGGGGGGCCCTCCTAT.

This clone turned up a few times. Gene names denote mouse genes. The observed sequence ends 3 residues before the CDR3 terminus, with the missing tail filled in from the germline J gene. Other DNA sequences in this sample translate to the same CDR3. This chain joins TRBV13-3 and TRBJ1-6, with 8 positions matching TRBD1. Being an ORF, TRBJ1-6 has a function that is uncertain. This CDR3 comprises 15 residues. After removal of 0 bases from V and 7 bases from J, the junction contained 3 bases not matched to a gene. CDR1 is NNHDY and CDR2 is SYVADS in the germline V gene. CDR3 DNA (partial): TGTGCCAGCAGTGATGCAGGGGGCCGGAATTCGCCC. This translates into CASSDAGGRNSP. The full CDR3 sequence reads CASSDAGGRNSPLYF.

This clone was found many times. Mouse gene names and germline throughout. The CDR3 is cut off 4 residues early in the read; its end comes from the germline J gene. The same CDR3 arises from other DNA sequences in this sample as well. V is TRBV1 and J is TRBJ2-4; 9 bases map to TRBD2. With 3 bases clipped from V and 3 bases from J, the junction kept 4 bases outside the gene matches. Germline CDR1 NSQYPW, CDR2 LRSPGD (reference sequence). The CDR3 consists of 15 residues. The sequenced part of the CDR3 DNA is TGCACCTGCAGTGCCCCTACTGGGGGGCAAAAC. This sequence encodes CTCSAPTGGQN. The entire CDR3 protein is CTCSAPTGGQNTLYF. Full variable domain (missing parts from reference TRBV1 and TRBJ2-4): VTLLEQNPRWRLVPRGQAVNLRCILKNSQYPWMSWYQQDLQKQLQWLFTLRSPGDKEVKSLPGADYLATRVTDTELRLQVANMSQGRTLYCTCSAPTGGQNTLYFGAGTRLSVL.

This clone was observed at least ten times. Genes and germline come from the mouse. The missing CDR3 end, 4 residues past where the read stops, is filled in from the germline J gene. The sample holds other DNA sequences that translate to the same CDR3. This chain joins TRBV1 and TRBJ2-3, with D maybe TRBD1 (5 bases). The CDR3 has 14 amino acids. Germline lookup yields CDR1 NSQYPW and CDR2 LRSPGD (reference sequence). V was pared by 4 bases and J by 0 bases, with 8 bases between. This chain's CDR3 is CTCSGTSSAETLYF. The sequenced CDR3 bases are TGCACCTGCAGTGGGACATCTAGTGCAGAA.

A word on this clone: Gene names denote mouse genes. The read ends 4 residues early relative to the CDR3; the germline J gene fills the gap. This sequence joins TRBV19 and TRBJ2-5; a weak D match, TRBD1 (6 bases). CDR3 size: 15 residues. V shed 4 bases and J shed 2 bases, with 14 bases lying between them. Germline V lookup: CDR1 FNHDT, CDR2 SITEND (reference sequence). The chain's CDR3 is CASSPPGTTQDTQYF. CDR3 DNA (partial): TGTGCCAGCAGTCCCCCCGGGACAACCCAAGAC.

This clone was recorded a few times. Each gene name is a mouse one. Sequencing ends 4 residues short of the CDR3 end; the germline J gene provides the rest. The chain links TRBV13-1 to TRBJ1-1; TRBD1 agrees at 9 bases. CDR1 NSHNY and CDR2 SYGAGN come from the germline V gene. The ends lost 0 bases at V and 1 base at J; junction bases unmatched: 1. This CDR3 spans 15 amino acids. The CDR3 DNA, read in part, is TGTGCCAGCAGTGATGTGGGACAGGGGAACACA. It is translated as CASSDVGQGNT. The whole CDR3 protein is CASSDVGQGNTEVFF.

A note on this clone: The genes and germline here are from mouse. The read ends 4 residues early relative to the CDR3; the germline J gene fills the gap. This chain connects TRBV4 to TRBJ1-1; 8 bases map to TRBD1. Trimming at V came to 3 bases and at J to 4 bases, leaving 4 bases not matched to a gene. Germline CDR1 reads LGHDT; CDR2 reads YNNKQL (reference sequence). This CDR3 is built from 14 residues. The CDR3 bases that were read are TGTGCCAGCAGCTATTACAGGGGGGGCACA. Translation: CASSYYRGGT. The CDR3 reads in full as CASSYYRGGTEVFF.

This clone was seen a handful of times. The genes and germline here are from mouse. The CDR3 end lies 4 residues beyond the end of the read and is filled in from the germline J gene. The chain is built from TRBV13-1 and TRBJ1-2, with 7 bases fitting TRBD1. V was clipped by 1 base and J by 0 bases; unmatched bases: 3. The CDR3 extends over 15 amino acids. Germline CDR1 NSHNY, CDR2 SYGAGN. Incomplete CDR3 DNA: TGTGCCAGCAGTGATTGGCAGGGGGCAAACTCC. This gives the protein CASSDWQGANS. The whole CDR3 sequence reads CASSDWQGANSDYTF.

This clone was counted only a few times. These gene names are mouse names. The read falls 4 residues short of the CDR3 end, and the missing part is taken from the germline J gene. The genes are TRBV13-3 and TRBJ2-1; perhaps TRBD1 as D (6 bases). The CDR3 covers 13 residues. The germline V gene has CDR1 NNHDY and CDR2 SYVADS. CDR3 bases read: TGTGCCAGCGCCGGGACACGAGAGGCT. Amino acids: CASAGTREA. The complete CDR3 sequence is CASAGTREAEQFF.

This clone was counted a few times. Germline and genes: mouse. The CDR3 extends 4 residues past the end of the read, so its final part is completed from the germline J gene. The rearrangement joins TRBV5 to TRBJ2-3; possibly TRBD2 for D (5 bases). V was shortened by 4 bases and J by 0 bases, with 11 bases between the two germline ends. The V gene's germline CDR1 is LGHNA and CDR2 YNLKQL (reference sequence). CDR3 length equals 15 residues. CDR3 region: CASSPRWGSAETLYF. CDR3 DNA (partial): TGTGCCAGCAGCCCCCGGTGGGGTAGTGCAGAA.

Worth noting for this clone: Germline and genes: mouse. The CDR3 extends 4 residues past the end of the read, so its final part is completed from the germline J gene. Other DNA variants within this sample encode the same CDR3. The V call is TRBV13-3, the J call TRBJ2-5, with 8 positions matching TRBD1. The CDR3 spans 12 residues. Germline V gene sequence: CDR1 NNHDY, CDR2 SYVADS. The CDR3 protein is CASRRQGDTQYF. The CDR3 bases that were read are TGTGCCAGCAGGAGACAGGGGGAC.

Only a few counts were recorded for this clone. The listed genes are named as in mouse. The read terminates 4 residues ahead of where the CDR3 ends, so the germline J gene completes it. The chain recombines TRBV29 with TRBJ2-2; tentatively, D is TRBD2 (5 bases). The ends were cut back, 3 bases at V and 1 base at J, with 6 bases in the middle. The CDR3 extends over 14 amino acids. Germline V lookup: CDR1 MSHET, CDR2 SYDVDS. This CDR3 reads CASSFGVNTGQLYF. The sequenced CDR3 bases are TGTGCTAGCAGTTTTGGGGTAAACACCGGG.

This clone was picked up a small number of times. All gene names here are mouse names. The read ends 4 residues before the CDR3 terminus; that terminus is restored from the germline J gene. In the same sample, other DNA sequences code for this CDR3. The chain uses TRBV17 and TRBJ1-2, with 8 positions matching TRBD1. Germline lookup yields CDR1 MNHDT and CDR2 YYDKIL. The CDR3 sequence is 14 residues long. V dropped 6 bases and J dropped 0; count of bases not matched to a gene: 3. The CDR3 loop reads CASSRQGTNSDYTF. CDR3 DNA (partial): TGTGCTAGCAGCCGACAGGGGACAAACTCC.

Of note for this clone: Gene names are the mouse ones. Sequencing ends 3 residues short of the CDR3 end; the germline J gene provides the rest. This chain uses TRBV13-3 with TRBJ1-6, with D perhaps matching TRBD1 (5 bases). TRBJ1-6 is assigned to the ORF class and has an uncertain function. Looked up from germline, CDR1 is NNHDY and CDR2 is SYVADS. V dropped 4 bases and J dropped 7 bases, with 6 bases sitting between them. This CDR3 spans 12 amino acids. The CDR3 DNA, read in part, is TGTGCCAGCAGTCGACAGAATTCGCCC. This translates into CASSRQNSP. The full CDR3 sequence reads CASSRQNSPLYF.